A single sample is the source of the 32 T cell receptor beta chains below, sequenced in a study of T cell responses to AZD1222 COVID-19 vaccine. Repertoires were generated with immunoSEQ multiplex PCR, while TCRdb's copy carries only in-frame clones and drops some. The sample holds about 100,000 clones; 88% are singletons and the top ten take about 1.7%. The sample consisted of peripheral blood, taken on day 0 of AZD1222 vaccination. The receptors were sampled from an adult in good health.

CDR3 coding DNA: TGTGCCAGCAGCGCCGACACAGGGGGCCGAGGGGGCTACACCTTC. Protein: CASSADTGGRGGYTF. This chain connects TRBV7-2 to TRBJ1-2, with 9 bases fitting TRBD1. The germline gives CDR1 SGHTA, CDR2 FQGNSA. V lost 5 bases, J lost 8 bases, and 12 bases stayed unmatched. The CDR3 has 15 amino acids.

The J gene is TRBJ1-3, the V gene TRBV6-2 or TRBV6-3; D unclear. This CDR3 comprises 16 residues. Germline CDR1 MNHEY, CDR2 SVGEGT. V lost 6 bases and J lost 7, with 22 bases in between. CDR3 DNA sequence: TGTGCCAGCAGCCAAGCCCGACGGGCCTCGAGGAACACCATATATTTT. It yields the protein CASSQARRASRNTIYF.

The chain joins TRBV5-4 to TRBJ2-5, with 8 bases fitting TRBD1. The germline V gene encodes CDR1 SGHNT and CDR2 YYREEE (reference sequence). This CDR3 region has 15 residues. V lost 0 bases, J lost 3 bases, and 4 bases stayed unmatched. CDR3 loop: CASSLGQGTEETQYF. The CDR3 DNA sequence: TGTGCCAGCAGCTTGGGACAGGGGACCGAAGAGACCCAGTACTTC.

This chain links TRBV2 with TRBJ2-7; D perhaps matches TRBD1 (7 bases). Germline CDR1 reads SNHLY; CDR2 reads FYNNEI. This CDR3 has 16 residues. V was shortened by 7 bases and J by 0 bases, with 19 bases between the two germline ends. The CDR3 nucleotides read TGTGCCAGCAAGGAGGGGAGAGGACAGGTCTCCTACGAGCAGTACTTC. This codes for CASKEGRGQVSYEQYF.

CDR3 bases: TGTGCCAGCAGGGGGACTTCAAACTCTGGGGCCAACGTCCTGACTTTC. Protein: CASRGTSNSGANVLTF. The chain combines TRBV6-6 with TRBJ2-6; D is possibly TRBD2 (6 bases). The CDR3 runs to 16 residues. Germline CDR1 is MNHNY and CDR2 is SVGAGI (reference sequence). V lost 6 bases to trimming and J lost 0 bases, with 12 bases between them.

The V call is TRBV9, the J call TRBJ2-7; D may match TRBD1 or TRBD2 (6 bases each). Germline values: CDR1 SGDLS, CDR2 YYNGEE. This CDR3 has 15 amino acids. Trimming removed 0 bases at V and 7 bases at J, with 17 bases between. The CDR3 DNA follows: TGTGCCAGCAGCGTAGGGGGGGCTTTTGTGAGTGAGCAGTACTTC. Encoded protein: CASSVGGAFVSEQYF.

The chain is built from TRBV27 and TRBJ2-2; D gene unclear. Germline CDR1 reads MNHEY; CDR2 reads SMNVEV (reference sequence). Deletions cut 3 bases from V and 1 base from J, with 3 bases between. This CDR3 spans 13 amino acids. CDR3 sequence (DNA): TGTGCCAGCAGTTTTTGGAACACCGGGGAGCTGTTTTTT. As protein: CASSFWNTGELFF.

This chain connects TRBV19 to TRBJ1-5; no clear D gene. V dropped 3 bases and J dropped 0 bases, with 9 bases sitting between them. CDR1 LNHDA and CDR2 SQIVND come from the germline V gene (reference sequence). This CDR3 has 15 residues. CDR3 nucleotides: TGTGCCAGTAGTATGTCAGCTTATAGCAATCAGCCCCAGCATTTT. Translated: CASSMSAYSNQPQHF. Full variable domain (remainder filled in from reference TRBV19 and TRBJ1-5): DGGITQSPKYLFRKEGQNVTLSCEQNLNHDAMYWYRQDPGQGLRLIYYSQIVNDFQKGDIAEGYSVSREKKESFPLTVTSAQKNPTAFYLCASSMSAYSNQPQHFGDGTRLSIL.

The chain uses TRBV9 and TRBJ1-4, with 7 bases aligning to TRBD1. In germline, CDR1 is SGDLS, CDR2 YYNGEE. This CDR3 is built from 14 residues. Trimming at V came to 4 bases and at J to 6 bases, leaving 6 bases not matched to a gene. This CDR3 is CASSTPGTDEKLFF. CDR3 sequence (DNA): TGTGCCAGCAGCACACCCGGGACAGATGAAAAACTGTTTTTT.

The chain is built from TRBV9 and TRBJ1-2; D is uncertain. V gave up 6 bases and J gave up 5 bases, with 20 bases separating them. Germline V gene data show CDR1 as SGDLS and CDR2 as YYNGEE. CDR3 length equals 15 residues. The DNA of the CDR3 is TGTGCCAGCAAGAGCACGGGTCCACCGGGATATGGCTACACCTTC. Its translation is CASKSTGPPGYGYTF. Using reference TRBV9 and TRBJ1-2 for the parts outside the CDR3, the full variable domain is DSGVTQTPKHLITATGQRVTLRCSPRSGDLSVYWYQQSLDQGLQFLIQYYNGEERAKGNILERFSAQQFPDLHSELNLSSLELGDSALYFCASKSTGPPGYGYTFGSGTRLTVV.

The chain is built from TRBV11-3 and TRBJ2-2; TRBD1 matches 9 bases. Germline CDR1 and CDR2: SGHNT and YENEEA. The CDR3 runs to 15 residues. With V trimmed by 5 bases and J by 5 bases, 6 bases remained unmatched. In nucleotides, the CDR3 is TGTGCCAGCAGCCCCGGGACAGGGAAAACCGGGGAGCTGTTTTTT. This codes for CASSPGTGKTGELFF.

The chain joins TRBV7-8 to TRBJ1-1, with TRBD1 identical over 10 bases. The CDR3 is 15 amino acids. V lost 5 bases, J lost 5 bases, and 8 bases stayed unmatched. CDR1 SGHVS and CDR2 FQNEAQ come from the germline V gene. The CDR3 is CASSLRTGGMTEAFF. The CDR3 bases are TGTGCCAGCAGCCTTCGGACAGGGGGGATGACTGAAGCTTTCTTT. The entire variable domain, with the rest obtained from reference TRBV7-8 and TRBJ1-1, is as follows: GAGVSQSPRYKVAKRGQDVALRCDPISGHVSLFWYQQALGQGPEFLTYFQNEAQLDKSGLPSDRFFAERPEGSVSTLKIQRTQQEDSAVYLCASSLRTGGMTEAFFGQGTRLTVV.

The V and J genes are TRBV27 and TRBJ1-5, with 8 bases that match TRBD1. This CDR3 spans 15 amino acids. Germline CDR1 is MNHEY and CDR2 is SMNVEV (reference sequence). The ends lost 2 bases at V and 6 bases at J; junction bases unmatched: 6. The CDR3 loop is CASSLKQGAGQPQHF. For the CDR3, the DNA is TGTGCCAGCAGTTTAAAGCAGGGGGCGGGTCAGCCCCAGCATTTT.

The V and J genes are TRBV28 and TRBJ1-2, with TRBD1 matching over 8 bases. The CDR3 length is 13 residues. Trimming took 8 bases from V and 6 from J; bases not matched to a gene: 8. Germline CDR1 is MDHEN and CDR2 is SYDVKM. In nucleotides, the CDR3 is TGTGCCAGCGGCTCCCCGGACAGGGATGGCTACACCTTC. It encodes CASGSPDRDGYTF.

The rearrangement joins TRBV5-4 to TRBJ2-5; 16 bases agree with TRBD2. The length of the CDR3 is 17 residues. Looked up from germline, CDR1 is SGHNT and CDR2 is YYREEE (reference sequence). Trimming cost V 5 bases and J 4 bases; bases outside gene matches: 8. This CDR3 reads CASRSGTSGRALETQYF. CDR3 DNA: TGTGCCAGCAGGTCCGGGACTAGCGGGAGGGCCCTAGAGACCCAGTACTTC.

The chain couples TRBV19 to TRBJ2-1, with TRBD2 matching over 7 bases. The V segment lost 3 bases and the J segment 4 bases; nucleotides outside the gene matches: 9. Germline values: CDR1 LNHDA, CDR2 SQIVND (reference sequence). This CDR3 is built from 16 residues. For the CDR3, the DNA is TGTGCCAGTAGTATCTATGCGGGAGTGGGATACAATGAGCAGTTCTTC. Protein: CASSIYAGVGYNEQFF.

The chain joins TRBV19 to TRBJ1-4; D not resolved. V shed 3 bases and J shed 5 bases, with 10 bases lying between them. This CDR3 has 14 residues. CDR1 is LNHDA and CDR2 is SQIVND in the germline V gene (reference sequence). This CDR3 is CASSIETANEKLFF. The CDR3 DNA reads as TGTGCCAGTAGTATTGAGACCGCGAATGAAAAACTGTTTTTT.

This clone has only a few counts. The rearrangement uses TRBV9 and TRBJ2-1; D is perhaps TRBD1 (6 bases). This CDR3 spans 15 amino acids. The V gene lost 4 bases and the J gene lost 0 bases, with 11 bases spanning the gap. Germline V gene sequence: CDR1 SGDLS, CDR2 YYNGEE. In DNA, the CDR3 is TGTGCCAGCAGCCCAAGGGGGAGCTCCTACAATGAGCAGTTCTTC. Protein: CASSPRGSSYNEQFF.

The V gene is TRBV4-1, the J gene TRBJ2-1; 10 bases agree with TRBD2. This CDR3 contains 16 residues. Germline CDR1 reads MGHRA; CDR2 reads YSYEKL. The V segment lost 4 bases and the J segment 8 bases; nucleotides outside the gene matches: 11. In DNA form, the CDR3 reads TGCGCCAGCAGCCCGAACCCCAGCGGGAGGGCCCATGAGCAGTTCTTC. Translated, it gives CASSPNPSGRAHEQFF.

V is TRBV19 and J is TRBJ2-3; tentative D call: TRBD2 (6 bases). Germline assignment: CDR1 LNHDA and CDR2 SQIVND (reference sequence). The CDR3 is 14 amino acids. The ends were cut back, 5 bases at V and 5 bases at J, with 14 bases in the middle. CDR3 bases: TGTGCCAGTAGTCTCGGTAGAGCGGGAGATACGCAGTATTTT. This encodes CASSLGRAGDTQYF.

This clone was found a few times. The chain links TRBV2 to TRBJ1-6; D not resolved. V was trimmed by 5 bases and J by 10 bases, leaving 18 bases between them. There are 15 residues in the CDR3. Germline assignment: CDR1 SNHLY and CDR2 FYNNEI. The CDR3 DNA is TGTGCCAGCAGTACTACAACCCTTCATGGGTCACCCCTCCACTTT. Its translation is CASSTTTLHGSPLHF.

The V and J genes are TRBV5-1 and TRBJ2-3, with a weak D call TRBD1 (5 bases). The CDR3 runs 15 residues. V lost 4 bases to trimming and J lost 0 bases, with 12 bases between them. Germline CDR1 and CDR2: SGHRS and YFSETQ. The CDR3 nucleotides read TGCGCCAGCAGCATTGGGGCCCTTAGCACAGATACGCAGTATTTT. Translated: CASSIGALSTDTQYF.

This clone was picked up one time. This chain links TRBV18 with TRBJ2-7; D gene ambiguous. Germline CDR1 KGHSH, CDR2 LQKENI. The CDR3 sequence is 13 residues long. V was trimmed by 3 bases and J by 4 bases, leaving 10 bases between them. This CDR3 is CASSPRMEYEQYF. In nucleotides, the CDR3 is TGTGCCAGCTCACCGAGGATGGAGTACGAGCAGTACTTC. Supplemented by reference TRBV18 and TRBJ2-7, the full variable domain reads NAGVMQNPRHLVRRRGQEARLRCSPMKGHSHVYWYRQLPEEGLKFMVYLQKENIIDESGMPKERFSAEFPKEGPSILRIQQVVRGDSAAYFCASSPRMEYEQYFGPGTRLTVT.

The chain carries TRBV2 and TRBJ1-2, with TRBD1 matching 10 bases. J gave up 4 bases and V 4 bases, and 0 bases lay outside the gene matches. CDR1 and CDR2 (germline): SNHLY, FYNNEI. The CDR3 has 13 amino acids. The CDR3 protein is CASSGTGGYGYTF. CDR3 nucleotide sequence: TGTGCCAGCAGTGGGACAGGGGGCTATGGCTACACCTTC.

The V gene is TRBV19, the J gene TRBJ1-3; 10 bases fit TRBD1. Germline V gene data show CDR1 as LNHDA and CDR2 as SQIVND (reference sequence). After removal of 6 bases from V and 0 bases from J, the junction contained 2 bases not matched to a gene. The CDR3 spans 15 residues. The CDR3 region is CASRDRGSSGNTIYF. The CDR3 nucleotides read TGTGCCAGTAGGGACAGGGGGTCCTCTGGAAACACCATATATTTT.

The rearrangement joins TRBV4-2 to TRBJ2-7; TRBD2 matches at 7 bases. The V segment lost 4 bases and the J segment 5 bases; nucleotides outside the gene matches: 11. Germline CDR1 is LGHNA and CDR2 is YNFKEQ. There are 15 residues in the CDR3. CDR3 DNA: TGTGCCAGCAGCCGACAGCGTGGCCGGGGGGACGAGCAGTACTTC. It is translated as CASSRQRGRGDEQYF.

This sequence joins TRBV30 and TRBJ1-5; no firm D call. V was cut by 5 bases and J by 7 bases, with 15 bases left in between. In germline, CDR1 is GTSNPN, CDR2 SVGIG (reference sequence). The CDR3 runs 13 residues. The CDR3 bases are TGTGCCTGGGGCCTGGGGAACGGACAGCCCCAGCATTTT. It encodes CAWGLGNGQPQHF.

The chain links TRBV20-1 to TRBJ2-4; D tentatively reads TRBD1 or TRBD2 (5 bases each). Germline V gene sequence: CDR1 DFQATT, CDR2 SNEGSKA (reference sequence). Between the trimmed V and J ends, which lost 3 bases and 0 bases, there was a span of 15 bases. The CDR3 is made up of 16 amino acids. Here the CDR3 DNA reads TGCAGTGCTAGTAGGATGGGACCTCCAGCCAAAAACATTCAGTACTTC. This codes for CSASRMGPPAKNIQYF.

J is TRBJ2-1 and V is TRBV27, with 10 positions matching TRBD2. Germline-derived CDR1 and CDR2 are MNHEY and SMNVEV (reference sequence). This CDR3 has 15 residues. V was clipped by 2 bases and J by 9 bases; unmatched bases: 7. CDR3 protein: CASSLRTSGSTEQFF. In nucleotides, the CDR3 is TGTGCCAGCAGTTTAAGGACTAGCGGCTCCACTGAGCAGTTCTTC.

Only a few counts were recorded for this clone. The rearrangement uses TRBV7-2 and TRBJ2-3; 11 nucleotides line up with TRBD2. CDR3 length: 17 amino acids. The germline V gene has CDR1 SGHTA and CDR2 FQGNSA. V trimming: 4 bases; J trimming: 6 bases; junction bases outside the gene matches: 12. The DNA for the CDR3 is TGTGCCAGCAGCTCCCAAAGGATAGCGGGAGGGCCCGATACGCAGTATTTT. Translating gives CASSSQRIAGGPDTQYF.

This clone has more than one count but fewer than ten. A read error may account for a junction end that differs from germline. The chain couples TRBV6-2 or TRBV6-3 to TRBJ1-4; D is unresolved. This CDR3 contains 13 residues. Germline lookup yields CDR1 MNHEY and CDR2 SVGEGT. The DNA for the CDR3 is TGTGCCATCAGTTCTCGGTCGAATGAAAAACTGTTTTTT. It specifies CAISSRSNEKLFF.

V gene TRBV5-6 combines with J gene TRBJ2-1, with D possibly TRBD1 on 5 matching bases. The CDR3 contains 16 residues. The V gene lost 4 bases and the J gene lost 0 bases, with 14 bases spanning the gap. The germline V gene has CDR1 SGHDT and CDR2 YYEEEE. The CDR3 region has the DNA TGTGCCAGCAGCGCCAGGGTCCCCTCCTCCTACAATGAGCAGTTCTTC. Residues: CASSARVPSSYNEQFF.